The present T cell receptor (beta chain) was sequenced within a study of shared clonotypes between healthy human individuals. Turning to the study itself: CD4 naive and CD4 memory each took three plates per donor, while CD8 naive took two and CD8 memory one. Study-wide results and caveats: Naive subsets typically showed greater estimated richness than memory subsets.

Details on this clone: The antigen is undetermined.

Genomic DNA (from each subset) was split evenly across several immunoSEQ plates. Replicate PCRs from sorted subsets contained 200 ng DNA, which is some 32,000 T cell genomes. Using immunoSEQ multiplex PCR, the repertoire was profiled, and TCRdb retains in-frame clones only, with some absent. The sample lists over a million clones, about 76% occurring once. Specimen: memory CD4+ T cells sorted from blood. The subset is: CD45RA-negative fraction. This clonotype originated in a man in his late teens or twenties in good health.

CDR3 region: CASSFRGREKLFF. CDR3 sequence (DNA): TGTGCCAGCAGTTTCAGGGGGAGAGAAAAACTGTTTTTT. This rearrangement joins TRBV28 to TRBJ1-4; 7 nucleotides line up with TRBD1. After removal of 3 bases from V and 8 bases from J, the junction contained 3 bases not matched to a gene. The CDR3 consists of 13 residues. Germline V gives CDR1 MDHEN, CDR2 SYDVKM.